This T cell receptor beta chain is drawn from a study of CD8+CD57+ T cells in acquired aplastic anemia. A word on this clonotype: Sequence at one end of the junction differs from germline and may be a read error.

Profiling that covered TCR beta VDJ and CDR3 relied on genomic DNA as its template. TCRdb reanalysed the reads using MiXCR and keeps one entry per CDR3 protein. The sample gives 400,000 to 450,000 distinct CDR3 sequences, 65% to 75% of which show up once; around 4% is in the top ten. The germline CDR1 and CDR2 sequences are SSHAT and FNYEAQ (reference sequence). The CDR3 runs 14 residues. This receptor was obtained from a human donor in good health, serving as a control. This chain joins TRBV7-7 and TRBJ2-7, with 8 bases matching TRBD2. Input material: sorted CD4+, CD8+, or CD8+CD57+ T cells (not recorded which) from PBMCs. CDR3 in amino acids: CASSPPGLGEAQYF. The CDR3 DNA reads TGTGCTAGCAGCCCGCCGGGACTAGGGGAGGCGCAGTACTTC.